This entry lists 2 T cell receptor beta chains sequenced from one sample in a study of blood T cell repertoires in COVID-19. Libraries were prepared by immunoSEQ multiplex PCR; TCRdb keeps only in-frame clonotypes and omits some of them. The data contain around 190,000 clones, 84% of them singletons. Sequencing was done on a sample of peripheral blood. All receptors derive from a human donor in a cohort sampled during active COVID-19.

This rearrangement joins TRBV5-5 to TRBJ2-5; 7 positions agree with TRBD2. There are 16 residues in the CDR3. The V gene's germline CDR1 is SGHKS and CDR2 YYEKEE (reference sequence). The trim removed 4 bases at V and 2 bases at J, leaving 11 bases unmatched. The CDR3 region has the DNA TGTGCCAGCAGCCTGGGACCTGGCGGGGGTCAAGAGACCCAGTACTTC. Protein: CASSLGPGGGQETQYF.

The rearrangement uses TRBV28 and TRBJ2-6; D is perhaps TRBD1 (5 bases). The germline V gene has CDR1 MDHEN and CDR2 SYDVKM. V lost 5 bases, J lost 1 base, and 12 bases lay in between. The CDR3 loop spans 16 amino acids. The CDR3 nucleotides read TGTGCCAGCAGTACCCCCAGGGTTTCTGGGGCCAACGTCCTGACTTTC. Its translation: CASSTPRVSGANVLTF.